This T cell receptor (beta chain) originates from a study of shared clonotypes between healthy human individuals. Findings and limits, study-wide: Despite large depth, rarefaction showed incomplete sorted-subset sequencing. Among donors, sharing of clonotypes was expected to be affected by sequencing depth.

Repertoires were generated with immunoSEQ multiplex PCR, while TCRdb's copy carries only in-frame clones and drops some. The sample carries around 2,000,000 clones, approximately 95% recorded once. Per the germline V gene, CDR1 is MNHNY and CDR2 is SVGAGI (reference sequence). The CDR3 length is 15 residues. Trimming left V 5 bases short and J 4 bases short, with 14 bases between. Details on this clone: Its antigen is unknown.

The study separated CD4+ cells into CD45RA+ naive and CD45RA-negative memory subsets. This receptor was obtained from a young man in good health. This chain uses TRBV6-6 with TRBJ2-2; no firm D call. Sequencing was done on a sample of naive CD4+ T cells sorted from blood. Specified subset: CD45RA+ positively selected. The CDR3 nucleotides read TGTGCCAGCAGTCCAGCCAGGACCACCACCGGGGAGCTGTTTTTT. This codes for CASSPARTTTGELFF.